This T cell receptor beta chain was recorded in a study of human T cells and chemical hapten exposure. The library put unique molecular identifiers onto individual cDNA molecules. MiXCR, applied by TCRdb to the RACE reads, yields one record per CDR3 protein. The sample has 100,000 to 150,000 distinct CDR3 sequences; approximately 9% are singletons. This clonotype was detected a few times. Time point defined: healthy volunteer bleed at 2 weeks. Before extraction, the whole blood was not fractionated, and total RNA was taken from it. Sequenced input: whole blood. The clonotype originates from a male donor in good health. Some clones in this sample may be carry-over from other donors' samples.

CDR3 coding DNA: TGTGCCAGCAGCTCGGACAGGGGCCAGTACTTC. Amino acids: CASSSDRGQYF. V and J are TRBV11-2 and TRBJ2-5; 9 positions match TRBD1. The germline V gene encodes CDR1 SGHAT and CDR2 FQNNGV. This CDR3 is built from 11 residues. Unmatched junction bases numbered 1, after V lost 4 bases and J lost 10 bases.